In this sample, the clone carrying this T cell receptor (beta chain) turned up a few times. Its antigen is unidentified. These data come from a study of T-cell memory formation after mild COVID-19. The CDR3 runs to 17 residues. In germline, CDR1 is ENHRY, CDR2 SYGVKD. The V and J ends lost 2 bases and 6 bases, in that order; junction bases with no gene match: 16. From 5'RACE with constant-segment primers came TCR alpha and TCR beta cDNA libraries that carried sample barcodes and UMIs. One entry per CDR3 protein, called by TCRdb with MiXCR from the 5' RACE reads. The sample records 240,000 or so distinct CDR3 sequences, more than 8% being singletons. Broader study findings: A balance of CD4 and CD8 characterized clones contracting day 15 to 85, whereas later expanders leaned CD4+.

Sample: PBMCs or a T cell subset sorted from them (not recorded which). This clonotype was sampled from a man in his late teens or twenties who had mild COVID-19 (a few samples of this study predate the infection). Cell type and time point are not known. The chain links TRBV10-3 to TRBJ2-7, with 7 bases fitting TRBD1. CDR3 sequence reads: CAISEGPGQQTLGEQYV. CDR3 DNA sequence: TGTGCCATCAGTGAGGGGCCGGGACAGCAGACCCTTGGCGAGCAGTACGTC.